This T cell receptor (beta chain) was sequenced during a study of T cells after yellow fever vaccination. Study summary: SMART-Seq v4 Ultra Low Input prepared the low-cell-number fractions.

Concerning this clonotype itself: Antigen unknown.

Study conclusions and caveats: Abundant bulk-derived clonotypes could contaminate FACS-sorted repertoires.

TCRdb ran MiXCR on the 5' RACE reads and lists one entry per CDR3 protein. Altogether hundreds of thousands of distinct CDR3 sequences are present, 9% to 15% being singletons, with the ten largest covering 15%. Per germline, CDR1 DFQATT and CDR2 SNEGSKA (reference sequence). The CDR3 totals 16 residues. The J segment lost 0 bases and the V segment lost 4 bases, leaving 8 bases of the junction unmatched. The material was PBMCs, obtained on the day of the yellow fever booster vaccination. The V gene is TRBV20-1, the J gene TRBJ2-3, with 9 bases matching TRBD2. The clonotype was recovered from a man aged 25 to 40 who received the YFV17D yellow fever vaccine. The DNA of the CDR3 is TGCAGTGCTACGCCACTAGCGGGCTTGAGCACAGATACGCAGTATTTT. It yields the protein CSATPLAGLSTDTQYF.